These 9 T cell receptor beta chains came from one sample sequenced in a study of identical twins. TCRdb passed the 5' RACE reads through MiXCR, listing each CDR3 protein once. The sample includes under 800,000 distinct CDR3 sequences, around 21% of them seen just once. These same data were also listed under a study on T cells expressing NK-cell markers.

Sequenced sample: PBMCs. The receptors shown here come from a woman younger than 30 in good health.

In its sample, this clonotype was seen a few times. This chain links TRBV7-8 with TRBJ1-5; D perhaps matches TRBD1 (5 bases). The CDR3 length is 16 residues. Trimming left V 0 bases short and J 5 bases short, with 14 bases between. Per germline, CDR1 SGHVS and CDR2 FQNEAQ. The CDR3 loop is CASSLAGWGEDQPQHF. CDR3 coding DNA: TGTGCCAGCAGCTTAGCGGGGTGGGGGGAAGATCAGCCCCAGCATTTT.

This clonotype occurred a few times. The J gene is TRBJ2-7, the V gene TRBV27; 10 bases are shared with TRBD2. The CDR3 is 15 amino acids. Trimming took 7 bases from V and 0 from J; bases not matched to a gene: 6. The germline V gene has CDR1 MNHEY and CDR2 SMNVEV (reference sequence). CDR3 loop: CASKVAGGSSYEQYF. CDR3 nucleotide sequence: TGTGCCAGCAAAGTAGCGGGGGGCAGCTCCTACGAGCAGTACTTC.

In this sample, this clonotype turned up a few times. This chain joins TRBV20-1 and TRBJ1-6, with 7 bases fitting TRBD1. V lost 6 bases, J lost 7 bases, and 9 bases stayed unmatched. CDR1 is DFQATT, CDR2 SNEGSKA, per germline (reference sequence). CDR3 length: 14 amino acids. The CDR3 DNA reads TGCAGTGCCGCAAGGGGGCCCTCCAATTCACCCCTCCACTTT. It codes for CSAARGPSNSPLHF.

This clonotype was seen at least ten times. The junction shows a germline mismatch at one end, possibly a read error. The chain couples TRBV5-1 to TRBJ2-3; 8 bases agree with TRBD2. The CDR3 loop spans 14 amino acids. Per germline, CDR1 SGHRS and CDR2 YFSETQ. The CDR3 reads CASSLSGTTDTQYF. For the CDR3, the DNA is TGTGCCAGCAGCCTTAGCGGGACCACAGATACGCAGTATTTT. Full variable domain (rest looked up from reference TRBV5-1 and TRBJ2-3): KAGVTQTPRYLIKTRGQQVTLSCSPISGHRSVSWYQQTPGQGLQFLFEYFSETQRNKGNFPGRFSGRQFSNSRSEMNVSTLELGDSALYLCASSLSGTTDTQYFGPGTRLTVL.

This clonotype was found a few times. This rearrangement joins TRBV13 to TRBJ2-2; D gene uncertain. V lost 5 bases, J lost 6 bases, and 10 bases lay in between. CDR3 size: 13 residues. Germline-derived CDR1 and CDR2 are PRHDT and FYEKMQ (reference sequence). This CDR3 is CASSEVRAGELFF. The CDR3 coding sequence is TGTGCCAGCAGCGAGGTTCGCGCCGGGGAGCTGTTTTTT.

The chain uses TRBV27 and TRBJ1-1; no firm D call. Germline CDR1 is MNHEY and CDR2 is SMNVEV (reference sequence). V lost 6 bases, J lost 1 base, and 9 bases lay in between. The CDR3 extends over 13 amino acids. Written as DNA, the CDR3 is TGTGCCAGCAGCGGGGTAACGAACACTGAAGCTTTCTTT. This gives the protein CASSGVTNTEAFF.

This clonotype has a count of ten or more. The V and J genes are TRBV6-5 and TRBJ2-7, with TRBD2 matching over 11 bases. This CDR3 is 15 amino acids long. Germline V CDR1 and CDR2: MNHEY, SVGAGI. V was clipped by 0 bases and J by 2 bases; unmatched bases: 0. The CDR3 DNA reads TGTGCCAGCAGTTACTCTAGCGGGGGGGCCTACGAGCAGTACTTC. Its protein is CASSYSSGGAYEQYF.

The chain recombines TRBV5-1 with TRBJ2-7, with TRBD1 matching over 8 bases. The V gene's germline CDR1 is SGHRS and CDR2 YFSETQ. The CDR3 spans 16 residues. Trimming removed 0 bases from V and 0 bases from J; junction bases left unmatched: 5. CDR3 nucleotides: TGCGCCAGCAGCTTGGTAGCAGGGGGCGCCTCCTACGAGCAGTACTTC. Its protein product is CASSLVAGGASYEQYF.

The V call is TRBV7-9, the J call TRBJ2-5; tentative D call: TRBD2 (6 bases). Germline V gene lookup returns CDR1 SEHNR and CDR2 FQNEAQ (reference sequence). CDR3 length: 13 residues. The V end lost 5 bases, the J end lost 3 bases, and 10 bases lay between the germline ends. The CDR3: CASSPWREETQYF. CDR3 coding DNA: TGTGCCAGCAGCCCGTGGAGGGAAGAGACCCAGTACTTC. The full variable domain, rest sourced from reference TRBV7-9 and TRBJ2-5, is DTGVSQNPRHKITKRGQNVTFRCDPISEHNRLYWYRQTLGQGPEFLTYFQNEAQLEKSRLLSDRFSAERPKGSFSTLEIQRTEQGDSAMYLCASSPWREETQYFGPGTRLLVL.